Shown below are 30 T cell receptor beta chains from a single sample sequenced in a study of blood T cell repertoires in COVID-19. TCRdb keeps only in-frame clones here, not all; method: immunoSEQ multiplex PCR. Here the sample spans 150,000 or so clones, approximately 90% being singletons. Source material: peripheral blood. The source of these receptors is a man aged 18 to 29 with acute or convalescent COVID-19.

J is TRBJ2-5 and V is TRBV24-1, with D possibly matching TRBD2 (5 bases). V was shortened by 0 bases and J by 5 bases, with 6 bases between the two germline ends. The CDR3 totals 13 residues. Germline V gives CDR1 KGHDR, CDR2 SFDVKD. CDR3 in DNA: TGTGCCACCAGTGATTTGCGAGGGGAGACCCAGTACTTC. It codes for CATSDLRGETQYF.

J is TRBJ2-6 and V is TRBV19; TRBD1 is a possible D gene (5 bases). This CDR3 comprises 17 residues. The V gene's germline CDR1 is LNHDA and CDR2 SQIVND (reference sequence). V lost 7 bases to trimming and J lost 2 bases, with 18 bases between them. CDR3 sequence reads: CASTPRTSQPGANVLTF. CDR3 in DNA: TGTGCCAGTACCCCGAGGACATCACAACCTGGGGCCAACGTCCTGACTTTC. The whole variable domain, remainder taken from reference TRBV19 and TRBJ2-6, is DGGITQSPKYLFRKEGQNVTLSCEQNLNHDAMYWYRQDPGQGLRLIYYSQIVNDFQKGDIAEGYSVSREKKESFPLTVTSAQKNPTAFYLCASTPRTSQPGANVLTFGAGSRLTVL.

CDR3 coding DNA: TGTGCCAGCAGCCCCGGGGGCTACGAGCAGTACTTC. The encoded protein is CASSPGGYEQYF. The chain links TRBV5-6 to TRBJ2-7; maybe TRBD2 (6 bases). Germline CDR1 and CDR2: SGHDT and YYEEEE. This CDR3 has 12 amino acids. Trimming removed 4 bases at V and 3 bases at J, with 8 bases between.

A word on this clone: Other DNA sequences of this sample code for an identical CDR3. The chain is built from TRBV19 and TRBJ1-5; 8 nucleotides line up with TRBD1. The CDR3 has 13 residues. Losses at the gene ends were 3 bases for V and 5 bases for J; bases not matched to a gene: 0. CDR1 is LNHDA and CDR2 is SQIVND in the germline V gene (reference sequence). The DNA for the CDR3 is TGTGCCAGTAGTATGACAGGGGATCAGCCCCAGCATTTT. Residues: CASSMTGDQPQHF.

The gene calls are TRBV19 and TRBJ1-6; TRBD1 matches at 8 bases. Germline V gene sequence: CDR1 LNHDA, CDR2 SQIVND (reference sequence). The CDR3 contains 16 residues. V lost 6 bases, J lost 7 bases, and 11 bases stayed unmatched. CDR3 amino acids: CASSDNLRGPNSPLHF. Here the CDR3 DNA reads TGTGCCAGTAGCGACAACCTCAGGGGGCCGAATTCACCCCTCCACTTT.

In its sample, this clone was seen a few times. The chain employs TRBV7-2 and TRBJ2-7; TRBD2 aligns across 10 bases. The CDR3 runs to 16 residues. Germline-derived CDR1 and CDR2 are SGHTA and FQGNSA. The junction had 7 bases not matched to a gene; V was cut back by 3 bases and J by 2 bases. The CDR3 reads CASSFASGSMAYEQYF. CDR3 bases: TGTGCCAGCAGCTTCGCTAGCGGGAGCATGGCCTACGAGCAGTACTTC.

Points on this clone: The identical CDR3 is also encoded by other nucleotide sequences in the sample. The chain employs TRBV6-5 and TRBJ1-5, with D possibly matching TRBD1 (5 bases). This CDR3 is 13 amino acids long. CDR1 is MNHEY, CDR2 SVGAGI, per germline. V was cut by 2 bases and J by 5 bases, with 7 bases left in between. The CDR3 DNA reads as TGTGCCAGCAGTTACAGCAGGGATCAGCCCCAGCATTTT. It is translated as CASSYSRDQPQHF.

V gene TRBV5-6 combines with J gene TRBJ1-1, with 7 bases matching TRBD1. With V trimmed by 4 bases and J by 5 bases, 8 bases remained unmatched. From germline, CDR1 is SGHDT and CDR2 YYEEEE. The CDR3 consists of 14 residues. The CDR3 is CASSQRGRYTEAFF. CDR3 nucleotides: TGTGCCAGCAGCCAAAGGGGGCGGTATACTGAAGCTTTCTTT.

The chain recombines TRBV4-1 with TRBJ1-1; 8 positions agree with TRBD1. Looked up from germline, CDR1 is MGHRA and CDR2 is YSYEKL. There are 17 residues in the CDR3. The trim removed 0 bases at V and 3 bases at J, leaving 9 bases unmatched. The CDR3 sequence: CASSQDFRGRIYTEAFF. The CDR3 nucleotides read TGCGCCAGCAGCCAAGATTTCAGGGGGCGCATATACACTGAAGCTTTCTTT.

This rearrangement joins TRBV9 to TRBJ2-7; TRBD1 aligns across 9 bases. Trimming at V came to 8 bases and at J to 4 bases, leaving 7 bases not matched to a gene. CDR3 length: 13 residues. Germline V gives CDR1 SGDLS, CDR2 YYNGEE. This chain's CDR3 is CASGGTGYYEQYF. CDR3 in DNA: TGTGCCAGTGGGGGGACAGGGTATTACGAGCAGTACTTC.

The gene calls are TRBV15 and TRBJ2-5, with a tentative D call TRBD2 (5 bases). The CDR3 runs to 12 residues. From germline, CDR1 is LNHNV and CDR2 YYDKDF (reference sequence). V lost 6 bases, J lost 7 bases, and 12 bases lay in between. CDR3 bases: TGTGCCACCAGTCAAGGCGAGGGGACCCAGTACTTC. Amino acid sequence: CATSQGEGTQYF.

This chain connects TRBV19 to TRBJ1-1; 7 positions agree with TRBD1. The J segment lost 1 base and the V segment lost 5 bases, leaving 4 bases of the junction unmatched. CDR1 and CDR2 (germline): LNHDA, SQIVND (reference sequence). The CDR3 has 14 residues. In nucleotides, the CDR3 is TGTGCCAGTAGTGCGGGACAGCCGAACACTGAAGCTTTCTTT. Protein sequence: CASSAGQPNTEAFF.

A single count supports this clone. The chain is built from TRBV30 and TRBJ1-2; D unresolved. Trimming took 4 bases from V and 0 from J, leaving 15 bases between them. This CDR3 has 15 residues. The germline V gene encodes CDR1 GTSNPN and CDR2 SVGIG (reference sequence). DNA for the CDR3: TGTGCCTGGACAGTCTTATCCTTCTCTAACTATGGCTACACCTTC. Translation gives CAWTVLSFSNYGYTF.

V and J are TRBV7-9 and TRBJ2-1, with 9 positions matching TRBD1. V trimming: 4 bases; J trimming: 9 bases; junction bases outside the gene matches: 4. The length of the CDR3 is 13 residues. The germline V gene encodes CDR1 SEHNR and CDR2 FQNEAQ (reference sequence). CDR3 residues: CASSSPTGGEQFF. The CDR3 DNA reads TGTGCCAGCAGCTCCCCGACAGGGGGTGAGCAGTTCTTC.

The J gene is TRBJ2-7, the V gene TRBV30, with TRBD1 as a possible D gene (5 bases). Germline values: CDR1 GTSNPN, CDR2 SVGIG (reference sequence). Deletions cut 5 bases from V and 5 bases from J, with 16 bases between. The CDR3 loop spans 13 amino acids. In DNA form, the CDR3 reads TGTGCCTGGGACCTCAGGGTAGGGAACGAGCAGTACTTC. Protein: CAWDLRVGNEQYF. The complete variable domain, with remaining parts taken from reference TRBV30 and TRBJ2-7, reads SQTIHQWPATLVQPVGSPLSLECTVEGTSNPNLYWYRQAAGRGLQLLFYSVGIGQISSEVPQNLSASRPQDRQFILSSKKLLLSDSGFYLCAWDLRVGNEQYFGPGTRLTVT.

This clone was seen a single time. The sample carries other DNA sequences with the same CDR3. The V call is TRBV18, the J call TRBJ2-3; D is unclear. CDR1 and CDR2 (germline): KGHSH, LQKENI. With 0 bases removed from V and 0 bases from J, the gap between germline ends came to 7 bases. The CDR3 loop spans 15 amino acids. DNA for the CDR3: TGTGCCAGCTCACCACCGGGCTCTAGCACAGATACGCAGTATTTT. It encodes CASSPPGSSTDTQYF. Complete variable domain (other parts from reference TRBV18 and TRBJ2-3): NAGVMQNPRHLVRRRGQEARLRCSPMKGHSHVYWYRQLPEEGLKFMVYLQKENIIDESGMPKERFSAEFPKEGPSILRIQQVVRGDSAAYFCASSPPGSSTDTQYFGPGTRLTVL.

This clone occurred once. The rearrangement joins TRBV27 to TRBJ1-5; the match to TRBD1 covers 7 bases. Germline assignment: CDR1 MNHEY and CDR2 SMNVEV (reference sequence). With V trimmed by 6 bases and J by 0 bases, 11 bases remained unmatched. The CDR3 spans 17 residues. CDR3 sequence reads: CASRRDSATYSNQPQHF. As DNA, the CDR3 is TGTGCCAGCAGGCGGGACAGTGCAACTTATAGCAATCAGCCCCAGCATTTT.

The genes are TRBV3-1 (or the pseudogene TRBV3-2) and TRBJ1-2; D uncertain. Germline values: CDR1 LGHDT, CDR2 YNNKEL (reference sequence). The V end was cut by 1 base, the J end by 12 bases, with 12 bases between. This CDR3 comprises 12 residues. The CDR3 spells CASSQAGIPDTF. CDR3 DNA sequence: TGTGCCAGCAGCCAAGCGGGGATCCCTGACACCTTC.

V is TRBV5-1 and J is TRBJ1-2, with 9 bases fitting TRBD1. Germline CDR1 is SGHRS and CDR2 is YFSETQ. V dropped 4 bases and J dropped 3; count of bases not matched to a gene: 7. The CDR3 consists of 15 residues. This CDR3 reads CASSEGQGSYYGYTF. The DNA of the CDR3 is TGCGCCAGCAGCGAAGGACAGGGGTCGTACTATGGCTACACCTTC.

The chain joins TRBV6-2 or TRBV6-3 to TRBJ1-2; TRBD1 might be the D (6 bases). This CDR3 is built from 13 residues. V shed 0 bases and J shed 7 bases, with 9 bases lying between them. Germline-derived CDR1 and CDR2 are MNHEY and SVGEGT. The CDR3 DNA reads TGTGCCAGCAGTTACTCAGGACAGATTGGCTACACCTTC. Protein product: CASSYSGQIGYTF.

The rearrangement links TRBV27 to TRBJ1-5, with 7 bases matching TRBD1. The CDR3 extends over 15 amino acids. Germline values: CDR1 MNHEY, CDR2 SMNVEV (reference sequence). V gave up 3 bases and J gave up 7 bases; unmatched junction bases: 9. CDR3 loop: CASSFSNTGEQPQHF. CDR3 coding DNA: TGTGCCAGCAGTTTTTCCAATACAGGGGAACAGCCCCAGCATTTT.

This clone was seen once. The rearrangement links TRBV11-2 to TRBJ1-2; D gene unclear. Trimming took 2 bases from V and 4 from J, leaving 14 bases between them. Germline V gene data show CDR1 as SGHAT and CDR2 as FQNNGV. This CDR3 comprises 15 residues. The CDR3 loop reads CASSLYRSLSYGYTF. DNA for the CDR3: TGTGCCAGCAGCTTATACCGGTCCCTATCCTATGGCTACACCTTC.

The rearrangement joins TRBV9 to TRBJ2-7, with D possibly being TRBD2 (8 bases). V lost 0 bases and J 3 bases, leaving 13 bases between the germline ends. The CDR3 length is 15 residues. Germline V gene sequence: CDR1 SGDLS, CDR2 YYNGEE. The chain's CDR3 is CASSVDSGTVYEQYF. The DNA of the CDR3 is TGTGCCAGCAGCGTAGATAGCGGGACAGTCTACGAGCAGTACTTC. Looking up the rest from reference TRBV9 and TRBJ2-7 gives the full variable domain: DSGVTQTPKHLITATGQRVTLRCSPRSGDLSVYWYQQSLDQGLQFLIQYYNGEERAKGNILERFSAQQFPDLHSELNLSSLELGDSALYFCASSVDSGTVYEQYFGPGTRLTVT.

The rearrangement joins TRBV19 to TRBJ1-1; D is uncertain. The CDR3 loop spans 13 amino acids. The germline V gene encodes CDR1 LNHDA and CDR2 SQIVND (reference sequence). Trimming left V 7 bases short and J 5 bases short, with 14 bases between. The DNA for the CDR3 is TGTGCCAGTAAGGTACTTTCGGGGACTGAAGCTTTCTTT. It encodes CASKVLSGTEAFF.

This rearrangement joins TRBV12-5 to TRBJ1-4; TRBD1 aligns across 8 bases. Germline loops: CDR1 LGHNT, CDR2 FRNRAP. CDR3 length: 16 residues. Unmatched junction bases numbered 8, after V lost 2 bases and J lost 6 bases. CDR3 amino acids: CASGLFQGAGYEKLFF. CDR3 sequence (DNA): TGTGCTAGTGGTTTGTTTCAGGGGGCTGGTTATGAAAAACTGTTTTTT.

A few counts support this clone. The chain carries TRBV19 and TRBJ1-3; a weak D match, TRBD1 (5 bases). This CDR3 is built from 15 residues. Per the germline V gene, CDR1 is LNHDA and CDR2 is SQIVND (reference sequence). Trimming took 1 base from V and 2 from J, leaving 9 bases between them. CDR3 DNA: TGTGCCAGTAGTATAGGGACAAGGACTGGAAACACCATATATTTT. This translates into CASSIGTRTGNTIYF. The full variable domain, its missing parts supplied by reference TRBV19 and TRBJ1-3, is DGGITQSPKYLFRKEGQNVTLSCEQNLNHDAMYWYRQDPGQGLRLIYYSQIVNDFQKGDIAEGYSVSREKKESFPLTVTSAQKNPTAFYLCASSIGTRTGNTIYFGEGSWLTVV.

The chain is built from TRBV7-9 and TRBJ2-7; weak D call: TRBD2 (5 bases). The germline V and J ends were trimmed by 5 bases and 4 bases, with 9 bases remaining between them. The CDR3 sequence is 12 residues long. The germline CDR1 and CDR2 sequences are SEHNR and FQNEAQ (reference sequence). The CDR3 protein is CASSPGGYEQYF. CDR3 nucleotides: TGTGCCAGCAGCCCGGGCGGGTACGAGCAGTACTTC.

This rearrangement joins TRBV29-1 to TRBJ2-2; possible D gene TRBD1, 5 bases. This CDR3 contains 14 residues. CDR1 SQVTM and CDR2 ANQGSEA come from the germline V gene. The V and J ends lost 2 bases and 2 bases respectively, with 9 bases between them. The CDR3 reads CSVEPGINTGELFF. The CDR3 DNA follows: TGCAGCGTTGAACCAGGGATCAACACCGGGGAGCTGTTTTTT.

The gene calls are TRBV5-1 and TRBJ1-1; D possibly corresponds to TRBD1 (5 bases). Germline CDR1 and CDR2: SGHRS and YFSETQ. The CDR3 is 12 residues long. V was shortened by 7 bases and J by 5 bases, with 12 bases between the two germline ends. In nucleotides, the CDR3 is TGCGCCAGCTCAATCGGGGGGACTGAAGCTTTCTTT. This translates into CASSIGGTEAFF.

V and J are TRBV29-1 and TRBJ2-3; TRBD2 might be the D (5 bases). This CDR3 has 13 amino acids. Germline CDR1 SQVTM, CDR2 ANQGSEA. The germline V and J ends were trimmed by 4 bases and 11 bases, with 19 bases remaining between them. CDR3 sequence reads: CSVVLLAGAGQYF. CDR3 nucleotides: TGCAGCGTTGTTTTGCTAGCTGGCGCTGGGCAGTATTTT.